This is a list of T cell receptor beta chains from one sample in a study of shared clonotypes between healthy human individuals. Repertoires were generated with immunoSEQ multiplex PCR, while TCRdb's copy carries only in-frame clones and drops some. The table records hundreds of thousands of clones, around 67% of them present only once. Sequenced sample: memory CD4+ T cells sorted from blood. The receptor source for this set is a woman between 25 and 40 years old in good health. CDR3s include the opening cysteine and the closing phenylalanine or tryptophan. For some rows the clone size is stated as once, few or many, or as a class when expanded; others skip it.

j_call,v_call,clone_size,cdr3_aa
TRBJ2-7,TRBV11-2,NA,CASSSSKGSYEQYF
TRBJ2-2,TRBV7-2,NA,CASSPTSGRTGELFF
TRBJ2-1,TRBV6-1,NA,CASSEAGGRVIGEQFF
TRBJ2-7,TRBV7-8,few,CASRDGGAGKTYEQYF
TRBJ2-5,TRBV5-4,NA,CASTQLAGREETQYF
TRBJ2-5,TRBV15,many,CATSRETGTGAGTQYF
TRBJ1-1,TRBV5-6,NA,CASSLYVGEAFF
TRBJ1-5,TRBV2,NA,CASSEAQGVTNQPQHF
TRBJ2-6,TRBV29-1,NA,CSVRDTGSGANVLTF
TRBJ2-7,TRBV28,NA,CASSPGHAYEQYF
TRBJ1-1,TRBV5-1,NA,CASSIAQGDTEAFF
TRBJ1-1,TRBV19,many,CASSIVPRSTEAFF
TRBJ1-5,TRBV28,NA,CASSLYNSGQPQHF
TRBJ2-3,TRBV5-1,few,CASSLNRGEADTQYF
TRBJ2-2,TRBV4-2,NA,CASGRETGELFF
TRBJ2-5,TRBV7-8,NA,CASLAGDQETQYF
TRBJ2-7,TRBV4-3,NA,CASSPDIQREQYF